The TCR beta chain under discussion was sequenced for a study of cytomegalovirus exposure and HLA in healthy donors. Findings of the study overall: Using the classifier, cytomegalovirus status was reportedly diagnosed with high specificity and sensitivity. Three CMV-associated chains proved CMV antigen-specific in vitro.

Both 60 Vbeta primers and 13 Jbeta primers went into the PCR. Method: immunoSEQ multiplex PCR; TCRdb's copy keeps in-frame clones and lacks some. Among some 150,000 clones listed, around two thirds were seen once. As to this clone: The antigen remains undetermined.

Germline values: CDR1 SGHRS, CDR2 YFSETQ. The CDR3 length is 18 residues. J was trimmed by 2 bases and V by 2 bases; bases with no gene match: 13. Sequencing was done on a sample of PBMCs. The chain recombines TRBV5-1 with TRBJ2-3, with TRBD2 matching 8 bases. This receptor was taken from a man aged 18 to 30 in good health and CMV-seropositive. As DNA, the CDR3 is TGCGCCAGCAGCTTATTGGCGGGAGGAGGGAGGCTCACAGATACGCAGTATTTT. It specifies CASSLLAGGGRLTDTQYF.